The 26 T cell receptor beta chains listed next were all sequenced from one sample in a study of response to subunit inactivated influenza vaccine. Each CDR3 protein is one row after TCRdb ran MiXCR on the RT-PCR reads. The sample holds under 200,000 distinct CDR3 sequences, about 10% seen once. Sequenced here: CD8+ T cells sorted from PBMCs, sampled roughly 24 months after vaccination. The source is a man between 45 and 75 years old who received an inactivated influenza vaccine.

The V gene is TRBV10-3, the J gene TRBJ2-2; TRBD2 matches at 9 bases. J gave up 4 bases and V 4 bases, and 7 bases lay outside the gene matches. Germline values: CDR1 ENHRY, CDR2 SYGVKD. CDR3 length equals 16 residues. CDR3 coding DNA: TGTGCCATCAGTGTAGTAGCGGGAGACATCACCGGGGAGCTGTTTTTT. Protein sequence: CAISVVAGDITGELFF.

The chain employs TRBV7-9 and TRBJ1-1; no reliable D call. The CDR3 is 14 amino acids. V was clipped by 7 bases and J by 2 bases, with 14 bases between them. CDR1 SEHNR and CDR2 FQNEAQ come from the germline V gene (reference sequence). CDR3 sequence: CASTSTEINTEAFF. The CDR3 nucleotides read TGTGCCAGCACCTCAACAGAAATTAACACTGAAGCTTTCTTT.

This clonotype was seen more than once but under ten times. The chain has TRBV28 and TRBJ1-5; 7 nucleotides match TRBD1. The CDR3 contains 18 residues. Per the germline V gene, CDR1 is MDHEN and CDR2 is SYDVKM. With 8 bases clipped from V and 2 bases from J, the junction kept 18 bases outside the gene matches. The CDR3 protein is CASSSNGQVNRGNQPQHF. CDR3 DNA sequence: TGTGCCAGCTCCTCCAATGGACAGGTTAATCGAGGCAATCAGCCCCAGCATTTT. Based on the CDR3 plus reference TRBV28 and TRBJ1-5, the full variable domain is DVKVTQSSRYLVKRTGEKVFLECVQDMDHENMFWYRQDPGLGLRLIYFSYDVKMKEKGDIPEGYSVSREKKERFSLILESASTNQTSMYLCASSSNGQVNRGNQPQHFGDGTRLSIL.

The rearrangement uses TRBV20-1 and TRBJ2-3; D is possibly TRBD1 (5 bases). The V gene lost 0 bases and the J gene lost 0 bases, with 16 bases spanning the gap. Germline CDR1 and CDR2: DFQATT and SNEGSKA (reference sequence). This CDR3 region has 17 residues. CDR3 coding DNA: TGCAGTGCTAGAGATAGGAAGGGGTTCCCTAGCACAGATACGCAGTATTTT. Translation: CSARDRKGFPSTDTQYF.

This clonotype appeared many times. The chain recombines TRBV3-1 with TRBJ2-7; perhaps TRBD2 as D (6 bases). Germline values: CDR1 LGHDT, CDR2 YNNKEL (reference sequence). CDR3 size: 13 residues. The V gene lost 5 bases and the J gene lost 5 bases, with 13 bases spanning the gap. The CDR3 DNA reads as TGTGCCAGCAGCTATGGAGGGGCGGACGAGCAGTACTTC. As protein: CASSYGGADEQYF.

This clonotype was detected many times. The rearrangement links TRBV29-1 to TRBJ2-7; D gene uncertain. The CDR3 has 11 residues. Germline-derived CDR1 and CDR2 are SQVTM and ANQGSEA. The germline V and J ends were trimmed by 3 bases and 4 bases, with 7 bases remaining between them. The CDR3 sequence is CSVDLNYEQYF. CDR3 DNA: TGCAGCGTTGACCTGAATTACGAGCAGTACTTC.

The chain has TRBV12-3 or TRBV12-4 and TRBJ2-5, with a tentative D call TRBD2 (5 bases). CDR3 length equals 13 residues. V was shortened by 6 bases and J by 5 bases, with 13 bases between the two germline ends. As DNA, the CDR3 is TGTGCCAGCAGCTATCCCGGCGGGGAGACCCAGTACTTC. Translating gives CASSYPGGETQYF.

This clonotype was counted ten times or more. The rearrangement joins TRBV4-3 to TRBJ2-2; TRBD2 matches at 7 bases. The germline CDR1 and CDR2 sequences are LGHNA and YSLEER. This CDR3 spans 17 amino acids. With V trimmed by 0 bases and J by 2 bases, 6 bases remained unmatched. This CDR3 is CASSQDKSGDNTGELFF. For the CDR3, the DNA is TGCGCCAGCAGCCAAGATAAAAGCGGGGATAACACCGGGGAGCTGTTTTTT.

This chain uses TRBV7-8 with TRBJ2-2; 14 positions match TRBD2. In germline, CDR1 is SGHVS, CDR2 FQNEAQ. J was trimmed by 4 bases and V by 5 bases; bases with no gene match: 9. The CDR3 loop spans 18 amino acids. The CDR3 spells CASSLRTSGGRGTGELFF. In nucleotides, the CDR3 is TGTGCCAGCAGCCTCCGGACTAGCGGGGGGCGTGGCACCGGGGAGCTGTTTTTT.

This clonotype has at least ten counts. The chain joins TRBV27 to TRBJ2-2, with 11 bases fitting TRBD1. V lost 3 bases and J lost 0; bases outside the gene matches: 12. The germline CDR1 and CDR2 sequences are MNHEY and SMNVEV (reference sequence). The CDR3 consists of 20 residues. This chain's CDR3 is CASSFAQVWGQGANTGELFF. Written as DNA, the CDR3 is TGTGCCAGCAGTTTCGCCCAGGTGTGGGGACAGGGGGCGAACACCGGGGAGCTGTTTTTT.

This chain joins TRBV13 and TRBJ2-4; 7 nucleotides agree with TRBD1. The CDR3 length is 15 residues. CDR1 PRHDT and CDR2 FYEKMQ come from the germline V gene (reference sequence). The trim removed 2 bases at V and 6 bases at J, leaving 7 bases unmatched. CDR3: CASSLSVRDRNIQYF. For the CDR3, the DNA is TGTGCCAGCAGCTTATCAGTCCGGGACAGAAACATTCAGTACTTC.

The chain uses TRBV7-9 and TRBJ2-7; D ambiguous. Trimming stripped 0 bases from V and 2 bases from J, with 11 bases between. CDR3 length equals 15 residues. Germline values: CDR1 SEHNR, CDR2 FQNEAQ (reference sequence). DNA of the CDR3: TGTGCCAGCAGCTTAGCCGAGACGGATACCTACGAGCAGTACTTC. It encodes CASSLAETDTYEQYF.

The rearrangement uses TRBV6-1 and TRBJ2-1, with 9 bases matching TRBD1. Germline V gene data show CDR1 as MNHNS and CDR2 as SASEGT. With V trimmed by 7 bases and J by 2 bases, 3 bases remained unmatched. CDR3 length: 14 residues. CDR3 in DNA: TGTGCCAGCAATACAGGGGGCCCCTACAATGAGCAGTTCTTC. As protein: CASNTGGPYNEQFF.

This clonotype was counted ten times or more. V and J are TRBV7-6 and TRBJ2-7; the D gene is possibly TRBD1 (5 bases). The length of the CDR3 is 14 residues. Germline V gives CDR1 SGHVS, CDR2 FNYEAQ. Deletions cut 5 bases from V and 4 bases from J, with 15 bases between. CDR3 DNA sequence: TGTGCCAGCAGCCCAGGGAATGGTCCTTACGAGCAGTACTTC. It codes for CASSPGNGPYEQYF.

This clonotype showed up many times. The V call is TRBV6-1, the J call TRBJ2-7; 13 nucleotides match TRBD2. Trimming took 4 bases from V and 0 from J; bases not matched to a gene: 3. This CDR3 has 16 amino acids. Germline lookup yields CDR1 MNHNS and CDR2 SASEGT. The CDR3 coding sequence is TGTGCCAGCAGTGGGACTAGCGGGGGCTACTCCTACGAGCAGTACTTC. This sequence encodes CASSGTSGGYSYEQYF.

This clonotype was observed a handful of times. The genes are TRBV9 and TRBJ1-1; TRBD1 matches 7 bases. The J segment lost 3 bases and the V segment lost 4 bases, leaving 6 bases of the junction unmatched. CDR1 SGDLS and CDR2 YYNGEE come from the germline V gene. The CDR3 extends over 14 amino acids. CDR3 sequence: CASSPQTGYTEAFF. CDR3 sequence (DNA): TGTGCCAGCAGCCCCCAGACAGGGTACACTGAAGCTTTCTTT.

The chain employs TRBV27 and TRBJ1-1; D unclear. This CDR3 is 14 amino acids long. V was shortened by 2 bases and J by 0 bases, with 7 bases between the two germline ends. Germline values: CDR1 MNHEY, CDR2 SMNVEV (reference sequence). Written as DNA, the CDR3 is TGTGCCAGCAGTTTAGGGTTAATGAACACTGAAGCTTTCTTT. Its protein product is CASSLGLMNTEAFF.

The rearrangement uses TRBV12-3 or TRBV12-4 and TRBJ2-7; 8 nucleotides line up with TRBD1. The junction had 2 bases not matched to a gene; V was cut back by 4 bases and J by 0 bases. The CDR3 runs to 14 residues. This chain's CDR3 is CASSWTGSSYEQYF. The CDR3 DNA follows: TGTGCCAGCAGTTGGACAGGGAGCTCCTACGAGCAGTACTTC.

The chain links TRBV10-3 to TRBJ1-2; 10 bases fit TRBD1. This CDR3 contains 14 residues. The J segment lost 4 bases and the V segment lost 4 bases, leaving 3 bases of the junction unmatched. The germline V gene encodes CDR1 ENHRY and CDR2 SYGVKD. The CDR3 here is CAISADRGFYGYTF. CDR3 DNA sequence: TGTGCCATCAGTGCGGACAGGGGGTTCTATGGCTACACCTTC.

This clonotype was recorded a few times. The chain is built from TRBV12-3 or TRBV12-4 and TRBJ1-2, with D possibly being TRBD1 (5 bases). V gave up 1 base and J gave up 8 bases, with 17 bases separating them. The CDR3 totals 15 residues. The DNA of the CDR3 is TGTGCCAGCAGTTTAGGGATAGTTGGGGGTAACGGCTACACCTTC. Its protein product is CASSLGIVGGNGYTF.

The chain has TRBV29-1 and TRBJ2-3, with D perhaps matching TRBD2 (5 bases). CDR3 size: 16 residues. The ends were cut back, 1 base at V and 1 base at J, with 15 bases in the middle. From germline, CDR1 is SQVTM and CDR2 ANQGSEA. The CDR3 loop is CSVEGEEGTGTDTQYF. CDR3 nucleotides: TGCAGCGTTGAAGGTGAAGAGGGAACGGGCACAGATACGCAGTATTTT.

This clonotype has just a few counts. V is TRBV15 and J is TRBJ2-7, with TRBD1 as a possible D gene (7 bases). Germline V gives CDR1 LNHNV, CDR2 YYDKDF (reference sequence). The length of the CDR3 is 15 residues. The V gene lost 0 bases and the J gene lost 4 bases, with 13 bases spanning the gap. CDR3 in amino acids: CATSREGGGWYEQYF. CDR3 DNA sequence: TGTGCCACCAGCAGAGAAGGAGGGGGCTGGTACGAGCAGTACTTC.

V usage is TRBV3-1 and J usage is TRBJ2-7; 8 positions agree with TRBD1. V shed 2 bases, J shed 5 bases, and the junction held 5 bases outside the gene matches. Germline CDR1 is LGHDT and CDR2 is YNNKEL (reference sequence). This CDR3 comprises 14 residues. The CDR3 loop is CASSQSGGFNEQYF. The CDR3 DNA reads TGTGCCAGCAGCCAATCAGGGGGCTTCAACGAGCAGTACTTC.

This CDR3 is CASSQATRGGSNEQFF. DNA for the CDR3: TGCGCCAGCAGCCAAGCTACCCGGGGGGGCTCCAATGAGCAGTTCTTC. The chain combines TRBV4-1 with TRBJ2-1; TRBD2 agrees at 8 bases. With V trimmed by 1 base and J by 6 bases, 8 bases remained unmatched. Germline CDR1 and CDR2: MGHRA and YSYEKL. The CDR3 has 16 residues.

This clonotype was seen many times. The chain couples TRBV6-1 to TRBJ2-5, with D hard to call. Trimming removed 0 bases at V and 0 bases at J, with 17 bases between. This CDR3 contains 18 residues. Germline assignment: CDR1 MNHNS and CDR2 SASEGT. As DNA, the CDR3 is TGTGCCAGCAGTGAAGCGCTTTGGACGAGGATGGACCAAGAGACCCAGTACTTC. It is translated as CASSEALWTRMDQETQYF.

V gene TRBV2 combines with J gene TRBJ2-7; a weak D match, TRBD1 (6 bases). Germline-derived CDR1 and CDR2 are SNHLY and FYNNEI. V shed 2 bases and J shed 4 bases, with 15 bases lying between them. The length of the CDR3 is 15 residues. The CDR3 DNA follows: TGTGCCAGCAGTGAATATTCAGGGGCGTCTTACGAGCAGTACTTC. Translation gives CASSEYSGASYEQYF.